The present TCR beta chain was sequenced within a study of cytomegalovirus exposure and HLA in healthy donors. Findings of the study overall: HLA allele associations emerged for roughly 16,000 TCR beta sequences in a later analysis, at 0.05 false discovery rate.

The CDR3 spans 16 residues. Germline assignment: CDR1 SEHNR and CDR2 FQNEAQ (reference sequence). The trim removed 5 bases at V and 0 bases at J, leaving 7 bases unmatched. Donors consisted of healthy bone marrow donors. This clone was counted a few times. Its antigen is not identified. 13 Jbeta primers and 60 Vbeta primers were used for the PCR. Method: immunoSEQ multiplex PCR; TCRdb's copy keeps in-frame clones and lacks some. The repertoire holds roughly 100,000 clones, with nearly 15% as singletons. The sequenced sample consisted of PBMCs. The chain employs TRBV7-9 and TRBJ2-3, with TRBD2 matching over 8 bases. This sequence originates from a female donor in good health and CMV-seronegative. The chain's CDR3 is CASSQKLAESTDTQYF. The DNA for the CDR3 is TGTGCCAGCAGCCAAAAACTAGCGGAGAGCACAGATACGCAGTATTTT.